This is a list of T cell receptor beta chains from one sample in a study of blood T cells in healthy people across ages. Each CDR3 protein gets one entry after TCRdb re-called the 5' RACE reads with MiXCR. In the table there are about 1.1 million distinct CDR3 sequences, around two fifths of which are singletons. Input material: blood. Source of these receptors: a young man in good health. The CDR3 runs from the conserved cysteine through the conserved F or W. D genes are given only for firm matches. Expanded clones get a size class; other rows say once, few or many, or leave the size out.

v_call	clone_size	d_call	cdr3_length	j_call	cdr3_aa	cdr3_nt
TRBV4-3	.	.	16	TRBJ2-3	CASSQEERLSTDTQYF	TGCGCCAGCAGCCAAGAAGAACGGCTCTCGACAGATACGCAGTATTTT
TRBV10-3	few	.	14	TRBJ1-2	CAISESEAGDGYTF	TGTGCCATCAGTGAGTCGGAGGCAGGGGATGGCTACACCTTC
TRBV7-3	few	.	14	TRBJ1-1	CASSFRVGNTEAFF	TGTGCCAGCAGCTTTCGGGTAGGGAACACTGAAGCTTTCTTT
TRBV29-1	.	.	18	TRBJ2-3	CSVEGRSDHSRYTDTQYF	TGCAGCGTTGAGGGGAGGTCAGACCACTCCAGATACACAGATACGCAGTATTTT
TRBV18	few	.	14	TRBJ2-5	CASSHEGKVETQYF	TGTGCCAGCTCACATGAAGGGAAAGTGGAGACCCAGTACTTC
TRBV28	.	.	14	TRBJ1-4	CASSQGDRNEKLFF	TGTGCCAGCAGCCAAGGAGACAGAAATGAAAAACTGTTTTTT
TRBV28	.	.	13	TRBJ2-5	CASSLLNGGTQYF	TGTGCCAGCAGTTTACTGAACGGGGGGACCCAGTACTTC
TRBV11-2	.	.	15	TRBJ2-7	CASSLDLQGPYEQYF	TGTGCCAGCAGCTTAGATCTGCAGGGTCCCTACGAGCAGTACTTC
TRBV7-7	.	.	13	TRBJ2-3	CASSVSPTDTQYF	TGTGCCAGCAGCGTGAGCCCCACAGATACGCAGTATTTT
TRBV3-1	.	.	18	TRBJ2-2	CASSRSLGSAEPTGELFF	TGTGCCAGCAGCCGAAGCCTGGGGAGTGCGGAACCTACCGGGGAGCTGTTTTTT
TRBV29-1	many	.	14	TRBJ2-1	CSVEWGARGNEQFF	TGCAGCGTTGAATGGGGGGCCCGCGGGAATGAGCAGTTCTTC
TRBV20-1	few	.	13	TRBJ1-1	CSAGAGLNTEAFF	TGCAGTGCAGGGGCGGGGTTGAACACTGAAGCTTTCTTT
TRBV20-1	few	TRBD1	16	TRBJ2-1	CSARARRTGSSGEQFF	TGCAGTGCTAGAGCCCGACGGACAGGTTCGTCAGGTGAGCAGTTCTTC
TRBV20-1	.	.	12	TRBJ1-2	CSPTGKGYGYTF	TGCAGTCCCACAGGGAAGGGCTATGGCTACACCTTC
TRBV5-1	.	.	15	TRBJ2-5	CASSLGGGAQETQYF	TGCGCCAGCAGTCTTGGAGGGGGGGCTCAAGAGACCCAGTACTTC
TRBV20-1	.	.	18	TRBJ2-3	CSARDSRPRGLSTDTQYF	TGCAGTGCTAGAGATTCTCGACCACGGGGGTTGAGCACAGATACGCAGTATTTT
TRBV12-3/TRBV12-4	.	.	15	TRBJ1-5	CASSLADSSNQPQHF	TGTGCCAGCAGTTTAGCGGACAGCAGCAATCAGCCCCAGCATTTT
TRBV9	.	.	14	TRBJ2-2	CASSVWENTGELFF	TGTGCCAGCAGCGTTTGGGAGAACACCGGGGAGCTGTTTTTT
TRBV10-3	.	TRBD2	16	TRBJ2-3	CAIREGLAGVTDTQYF	TGTGCCATCAGGGAGGGTCTAGCGGGGGTCACAGATACGCAGTATTTT
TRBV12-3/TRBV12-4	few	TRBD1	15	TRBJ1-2	CASSSWTGGDYGYTF	TGTGCCAGCAGTTCCTGGACAGGGGGAGACTATGGCTACACCTTC
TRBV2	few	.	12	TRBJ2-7	CASSEQDYEQYF	TGTGCCAGCAGTGAACAGGATTACGAGCAGTACTTC
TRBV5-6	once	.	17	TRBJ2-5	CASSSPTAVGNHNEQYF	TGTGCCAGCAGCTCCCCGACCGCCGTAGGTAACCACAATGAGCAGTACTTC
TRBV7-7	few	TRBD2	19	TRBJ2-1	CASSLRLAGGPSSYNEQFF	TGTGCTAGCAGCTTAAGACTAGCGGGGGGCCCGAGCTCCTACAATGAGCAGTTCTTC
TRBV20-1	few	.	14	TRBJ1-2	CSAKRHSTNYGYTF	TGCAGTGCCAAGAGGCACTCGACCAACTATGGCTACACCTTC
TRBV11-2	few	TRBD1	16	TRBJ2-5	CASSLRDREREETQYF	TGTGCCAGCAGCCTACGGGACAGGGAGAGAGAAGAGACCCAGTACTTC
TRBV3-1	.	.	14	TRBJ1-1	CASSQRRGNAEAFF	TGTGCCAGCAGCCAACGCCGCGGAAACGCTGAAGCTTTCTTT
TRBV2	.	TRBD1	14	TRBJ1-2	CTSSDRGRDYGYTF	TGTACCAGCAGCGACAGGGGGCGTGATTATGGCTACACCTTC
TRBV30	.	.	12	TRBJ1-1	CAWSVVAGGAFF	TGTGCCTGGAGTGTAGTTGCGGGGGGAGCTTTCTTT
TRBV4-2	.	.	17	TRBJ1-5	CASSQDRAGQYNQPQHF	TGTGCCAGCAGCCAAGATAGGGCTGGACAGTACAATCAGCCCCAGCATTTT
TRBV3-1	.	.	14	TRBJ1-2	CASSQGGSRYGYTF	TGTGCCAGCAGCCAAGGCGGCAGCAGATATGGCTACACCTTC
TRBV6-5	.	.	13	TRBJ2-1	CASSYSRWNEQFF	TGTGCCAGCAGTTACTCGAGATGGAATGAGCAGTTCTTC
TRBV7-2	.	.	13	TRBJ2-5	CASSLFQKETQYF	TGTGCCAGCAGCTTATTTCAGAAAGAGACCCAGTACTTC
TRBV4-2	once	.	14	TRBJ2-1	CASSQDSDSETQFF	TGTGCCAGCAGCCAAGACTCAGATTCAGAGACCCAGTTCTTC
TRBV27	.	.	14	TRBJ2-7	CASSLGRGAGEQYF	TGTGCCAGCAGTTTAGGACGGGGGGCTGGTGAGCAGTACTTC
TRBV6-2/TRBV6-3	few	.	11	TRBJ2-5	CASSHSKTQYF	TGTGCCAGCAGCCATTCTAAGACCCAGTACTTC
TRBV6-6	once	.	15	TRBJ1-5	CASSYSILGNQPQHF	TGTGCCAGCAGTTACTCCATTTTGGGCAATCAGCCCCAGCATTTT
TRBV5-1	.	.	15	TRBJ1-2	CASSLDVGGDYGYTF	TGCGCCAGCAGCTTGGATGTTGGGGGCGACTATGGCTACACCTTC
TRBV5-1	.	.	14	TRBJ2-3	CASSLLVAGDTQYF	TGCGCCAGCAGCCTCCTCGTGGCGGGAGATACGCAGTATTTT
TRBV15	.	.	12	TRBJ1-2	CATSRDSGVNTF	TGTGCCACCAGCAGAGATTCAGGTGTCAACACCTTC
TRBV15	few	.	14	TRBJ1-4	CATSSGGGREKLFF	TGTGCCACCAGCAGTGGAGGGGGTCGAGAAAAGCTGTTTTTT
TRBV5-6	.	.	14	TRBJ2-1	CASSLGRISMGQFF	TGTGCCAGCAGCTTGGGACGAATCTCTATGGGGCAGTTCTTC
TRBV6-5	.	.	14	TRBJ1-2	CASSPTGLGRGYTF	TGTGCCAGCAGTCCGACGGGACTTGGACGTGGCTACACCTTC
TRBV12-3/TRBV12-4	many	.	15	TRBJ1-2	CASSLGGEPNYGYTF	TGTGCCAGCAGTTTAGGGGGAGAACCTAACTATGGCTACACCTTC
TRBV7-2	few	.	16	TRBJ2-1	CASSLGRDSWDNEQFF	TGTGCCAGCAGCTTAGGCCGGGACTCGTGGGACAATGAGCAGTTCTTC
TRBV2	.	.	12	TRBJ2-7	CASSDRIYEQYF	TGTGCCAGCAGTGATAGGATCTACGAGCAGTACTTC
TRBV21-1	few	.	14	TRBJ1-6	CASSTGTANSPLHF	TGTGCCAGCAGCACCGGGACAGCTAATTCACCCCTCCACTTT
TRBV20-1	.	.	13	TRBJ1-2	CSATSRGVYGYTF	TGCAGTGCTACCTCGCGGGGAGTTTATGGCTACACCTTC
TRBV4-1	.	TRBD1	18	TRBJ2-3	CASSHLRGGAGGTETQYF	TGCGCCAGCAGCCATCTCCGTGGGGGTGCAGGTGGGACAGAGACGCAGTATTTT